This T cell receptor (beta chain) was documented in a study of T cells in Graves' hyperthyroidism and ophthalmopathy. General observations from the study: Blood shared most expanded thyroid clonotypes above 0.001. The model's output predicted ophthalmopathy at a median of 6.5 months prior to onset.

It was RNA transcripts that yielded the amplified TCR beta CDR3 regions. HTBI primers were employed in a first-round RT-PCR of the TCR CDR3. MiXCR was run by TCRdb on the multiplex PCR reads, yielding one entry per CDR3 protein. The profile shows approximately 640,000 distinct CDR3 sequences, around 15% of them singletons. CDR3 length: 15 amino acids. Per the germline V gene, CDR1 is SGDLS and CDR2 is YYNGEE. The ends lost 0 bases at V and 2 bases at J; junction bases unmatched: 5. Lactation, pregnancy, other autoimmune disease or uncontrolled infection led to exclusion of patients. PBMCs came from 9 to 10 ml fresh peripheral blood. This clonotype has ten or more counts. Its antigen remains unknown.

Sequenced material: blood. The receptor's source is a woman in her twenties or thirties with Graves' hyperthyroidism. This chain joins TRBV9 and TRBJ2-7; 7 nucleotides line up with TRBD1. CDR3 region: CASSVASGTAYEQYF. In DNA, the CDR3 is TGTGCCAGCAGCGTAGCATCTGGGACAGCCTACGAGCAGTACTTC.